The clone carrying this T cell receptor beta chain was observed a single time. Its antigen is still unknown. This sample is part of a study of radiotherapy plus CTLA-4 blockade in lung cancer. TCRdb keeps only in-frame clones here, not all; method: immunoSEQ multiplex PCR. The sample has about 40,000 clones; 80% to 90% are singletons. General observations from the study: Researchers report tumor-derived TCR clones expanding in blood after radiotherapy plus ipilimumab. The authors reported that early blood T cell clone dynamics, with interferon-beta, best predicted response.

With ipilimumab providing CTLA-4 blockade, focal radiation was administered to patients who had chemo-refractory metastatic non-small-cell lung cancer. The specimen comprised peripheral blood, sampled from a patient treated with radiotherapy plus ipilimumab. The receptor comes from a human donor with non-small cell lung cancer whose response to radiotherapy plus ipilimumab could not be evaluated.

In DNA form, the CDR3 reads TGCGCCAGCAGGGGGCAAGGCACTGAAGCTTTCTTT. Translated: CASRGQGTEAFF. The rearrangement joins TRBV5-1 to TRBJ1-1, with a possible D match to TRBD1 (5 bases). The V gene's germline CDR1 is SGHRS and CDR2 YFSETQ. This CDR3 region has 12 residues. V gave up 5 bases and J gave up 4 bases, with 9 bases separating them.